The T cell receptor (beta chain) under discussion was sequenced for a study of blood T cell repertoires in COVID-19. Across the whole study: Samples came from the United States, Italy and Spain, spanning acute and convalescent COVID-19. PBMCs, B-cell-depleted T cells, or T cells were the source of the cDNA or gDNA that made up the material.

Germline loops: CDR1 LNHNV, CDR2 YYDKDF (reference sequence). The CDR3 runs to 18 residues. V lost 5 bases, J lost 0 bases, and 11 bases stayed unmatched. The authors' processing: Estimated nucleated cell counts came from reference gene primer amplification. TCRdb's copy holds only in-frame clones and misses some; the assay was immunoSEQ multiplex PCR. For V, J and clone size, that table is used; D and trimming come from the DNA. The sample records roughly 150,000 clones, 84% being singletons. The sequence was obtained from a woman aged 80 or older with acute or convalescent COVID-19. This chain joins TRBV15 and TRBJ1-2, with 11 bases that match TRBD1. Sequenced sample: peripheral blood. The CDR3 region is CATSPRGTGGSANYGYTF. The CDR3 region has the DNA TGTGCCACCAGCCCCCGCGGGACAGGGGGTTCCGCTAACTATGGCTACACCTTC.